These 24 T cell receptor beta chains were all obtained from the same sample, sequenced in a study of T cell responses to AZD1222 COVID-19 vaccine. TCRdb keeps only in-frame clones here, not all; method: immunoSEQ multiplex PCR. Of under 200,000 clones in the sample, about 88% were seen once. Source: peripheral blood, taken 28 days after the second AZD1222 dose. These receptors were collected from an adult who received the AZD1222 COVID-19 vaccine.

The rearrangement links TRBV6-5 to TRBJ1-5; 9 bases fit TRBD1. Germline loops: CDR1 MNHEY, CDR2 SVGAGI. The CDR3 has 15 amino acids. With V trimmed by 4 bases and J by 2 bases, 3 bases remained unmatched. This CDR3 reads CASSSDRGGNQPQHF. In DNA form, the CDR3 reads TGTGCCAGCAGTTCGGACAGGGGCGGCAATCAGCCCCAGCATTTT.

The chain uses TRBV7-9 and TRBJ1-6, with a possible D match to TRBD1 (6 bases). Looked up from germline, CDR1 is SEHNR and CDR2 is FQNEAQ (reference sequence). With 4 bases removed from V and 9 bases from J, the gap between germline ends came to 13 bases. The CDR3 loop spans 14 amino acids. The CDR3 loop is CASSSGTPVSPLHF. CDR3 DNA: TGTGCCAGCAGCTCCGGGACACCTGTTTCACCCCTCCACTTT.

This sequence joins TRBV5-6 and TRBJ1-5, with 10 positions matching TRBD1. The CDR3 spans 16 residues. V shed 4 bases, J shed 5 bases, and the junction held 9 bases outside the gene matches. Germline values: CDR1 SGHDT, CDR2 YYEEEE. The CDR3 DNA reads as TGTGCCAGCAGCGCCCGAGGAGGGACAGGGGATCAGCCCCAGCATTTT. Its protein is CASSARGGTGDQPQHF.

The chain couples TRBV19 to TRBJ2-7; TRBD2 matches 7 bases. The CDR3 loop spans 15 amino acids. Germline V CDR1 and CDR2: LNHDA, SQIVND (reference sequence). V trimming: 7 bases; J trimming: 6 bases; junction bases outside the gene matches: 15. CDR3 residues: CASTNTGTTYSEQYF. The CDR3 DNA reads as TGTGCCAGTACTAACACCGGGACTACATACTCCGAGCAGTACTTC.

This clone was seen only a few times. The V call is TRBV6-5, the J call TRBJ2-7; D is unresolved. CDR1 MNHEY and CDR2 SVGAGI come from the germline V gene. Trimming cost V 8 bases and J 3 bases, with 14 bases left between them. The CDR3 is made up of 13 amino acids. The CDR3 sequence is CASSKTVLYEQYF. The DNA of the CDR3 is TGTGCCAGCTCCAAGACCGTCCTCTACGAGCAGTACTTC.

This sequence joins TRBV28 and TRBJ2-7; a possible D gene is TRBD2 (6 bases). This CDR3 comprises 16 residues. Deletions cut 3 bases from V and 3 bases from J, with 18 bases between. From germline, CDR1 is MDHEN and CDR2 SYDVKM. The CDR3, as DNA: TGTGCCAGCAGTTTTGGGTTTAGCGGAACAGTCTACGAGCAGTACTTC. Translated: CASSFGFSGTVYEQYF. The full variable domain, with the rest looked up from reference TRBV28 and TRBJ2-7, is DVKVTQSSRYLVKRTGEKVFLECVQDMDHENMFWYRQDPGLGLRLIYFSYDVKMKEKGDIPEGYSVSREKKERFSLILESASTNQTSMYLCASSFGFSGTVYEQYFGPGTRLTVT.

The chain uses TRBV19 and TRBJ2-6, with D unclear. Germline CDR1 LNHDA, CDR2 SQIVND (reference sequence). V gave up 6 bases and J gave up 3 bases, with 6 bases separating them. This CDR3 has 13 amino acids. CDR3 sequence reads: CASRLDGANVLTF. DNA for the CDR3: TGTGCCAGTAGGTTGGATGGGGCCAACGTCCTGACTTTC.

For the CDR3, the DNA is TGTGCCAGCACCCCTGGGGGGGCTGCAACTAATGAAAAACTGTTTTTT. This gives the protein CASTPGGAATNEKLFF. The chain links TRBV28 to TRBJ1-4; weak D call: TRBD1 (6 bases). Germline loops: CDR1 MDHEN, CDR2 SYDVKM. The V gene lost 7 bases and the J gene lost 0 bases, with 15 bases spanning the gap. The CDR3 extends over 16 amino acids.

This clone occurred once. CDR3 loop: CASSLREFNQPQHF. The CDR3 coding sequence is TGTGCCAGCAGTTTACGTGAATTCAATCAGCCCCAGCATTTT. J is TRBJ1-5 and V is TRBV27; unclear D gene. V dropped 2 bases and J dropped 3 bases, with 8 bases sitting between them. Germline lookup yields CDR1 MNHEY and CDR2 SMNVEV (reference sequence). The CDR3 has 14 amino acids.

The CDR3 is CASSLGQEAGELFF. CDR3 bases: TGTGCCAGCAGCTTAGGTCAGGAGGCCGGGGAGCTGTTTTTT. This rearrangement joins TRBV7-2 to TRBJ2-2; D is possibly TRBD2 (5 bases). Per the germline V gene, CDR1 is SGHTA and CDR2 is FQGNSA. The CDR3 is 14 residues long. The germline V and J ends were trimmed by 1 base and 6 bases, with 9 bases remaining between them.

This clone was recorded only once. The chain couples TRBV3-1 (or the pseudogene TRBV3-2) to TRBJ1-1; possibly TRBD1 for D (5 bases). V was cut by 1 base and J by 3 bases, with 24 bases left in between. The CDR3 runs 19 residues. The germline V gene encodes CDR1 LGHDT and CDR2 YNNKEL (reference sequence). The CDR3: CASSQGPNPPKDIYTEAFF. CDR3 nucleotide sequence: TGTGCCAGCAGCCAAGGTCCCAACCCCCCTAAGGACATTTACACTGAAGCTTTCTTT.

J is TRBJ2-5 and V is TRBV27; D might be TRBD1 (5 bases). Germline V gene data show CDR1 as MNHEY and CDR2 as SMNVEV (reference sequence). V lost 2 bases and J 5 bases, leaving 15 bases between the germline ends. The CDR3 covers 15 residues. The CDR3, as DNA: TGTGCCAGCAGTTTACAGGGCACTCAATGGGAGACCCAGTACTTC. Amino acid sequence: CASSLQGTQWETQYF.

The V gene is TRBV3-1 (or the pseudogene TRBV3-2), the J gene TRBJ2-5; TRBD1 agrees at 8 bases. CDR3 length: 14 residues. The germline CDR1 and CDR2 sequences are LGHDT and YNNKEL (reference sequence). The V segment lost 4 bases and the J segment 5 bases; nucleotides outside the gene matches: 6. The CDR3, as DNA: TGTGCCAGCAGCCTAAATACAGGGGGGGAGACCCAGTACTTC. Its protein product is CASSLNTGGETQYF.

This clone has just a few counts. J is TRBJ2-7 and V is TRBV2, with 7 bases that match TRBD1. Germline CDR1 and CDR2: SNHLY and FYNNEI. V shed 4 bases and J 3 bases; nucleotides not matched to a gene: 3. This CDR3 region has 13 residues. Written as DNA, the CDR3 is TGTGCCAGCAGTGGGCAGGGGGACTACGAGCAGTACTTC. It specifies CASSGQGDYEQYF.

The rearrangement links TRBV30 to TRBJ1-3; D unclear. The V and J ends lost 4 bases and 2 bases respectively, with 6 bases between them. This CDR3 contains 12 residues. Germline values: CDR1 GTSNPN, CDR2 SVGIG (reference sequence). The CDR3 coding sequence is TGTGCCTGGAAGGCGGCTGGAAACACCATATATTTT. It encodes CAWKAAGNTIYF.

This chain uses TRBV28 with TRBJ1-5; 8 bases line up with TRBD1. CDR3 length equals 14 residues. V trimming: 5 bases; J trimming: 6 bases; junction bases outside the gene matches: 6. Germline values: CDR1 MDHEN, CDR2 SYDVKM. DNA for the CDR3: TGTGCCAGCAGTCCCTCCAGGGGGCCTCAGCCCCAGCATTTT. Its translation: CASSPSRGPQPQHF. The full variable domain, completed using reference TRBV28 and TRBJ1-5, is DVKVTQSSRYLVKRTGEKVFLECVQDMDHENMFWYRQDPGLGLRLIYFSYDVKMKEKGDIPEGYSVSREKKERFSLILESASTNQTSMYLCASSPSRGPQPQHFGDGTRLSIL.

The chain joins TRBV18 to TRBJ2-4; tentatively, D is TRBD2 (6 bases). The CDR3 totals 14 residues. With 11 bases removed from V and 7 bases from J, the gap between germline ends came to 21 bases. The germline gives CDR1 KGHSH, CDR2 LQKENI. CDR3 DNA: TGTGCCTCCTCCGGGACTCAACCCGGGAACATTCAGTACTTC. Translating it yields CASSGTQPGNIQYF.

V usage is TRBV29-1 and J usage is TRBJ2-1, with 8 bases identical to TRBD2. Germline lookup yields CDR1 SQVTM and CDR2 ANQGSEA. The CDR3 runs to 13 residues. Trimming cost V 3 bases and J 4 bases; bases outside gene matches: 2. This CDR3 reads CSVDAGGYNEQFF. The CDR3 DNA reads TGCAGCGTTGACGCGGGAGGTTACAATGAGCAGTTCTTC.

The rearrangement uses TRBV5-1 and TRBJ1-6; D ambiguous. Per the germline V gene, CDR1 is SGHRS and CDR2 is YFSETQ. V lost 0 bases and J lost 13, with 14 bases in between. This CDR3 is 14 amino acids long. DNA of the CDR3: TGCGCCAGCAGCTTGGGCAGCCTCCAGTCCCCCCTCCACTTT. Its translation is CASSLGSLQSPLHF. Based on the CDR3 plus reference TRBV5-1 and TRBJ1-6, the full variable domain is KAGVTQTPRYLIKTRGQQVTLSCSPISGHRSVSWYQQTPGQGLQFLFEYFSETQRNKGNFPGRFSGRQFSNSRSEMNVSTLELGDSALYLCASSLGSLQSPLHFGNGTRLTVT.

The J gene is TRBJ1-2, the V gene TRBV28, with D tentatively TRBD1 (5 bases). Per germline, CDR1 MDHEN and CDR2 SYDVKM. Trimming took off 5 bases at V and 8 bases at J, with 18 bases between the two ends. The CDR3 covers 14 residues. CDR3: CASSRPGPPWGYTF. CDR3 DNA: TGTGCCAGCAGTAGGCCAGGGCCCCCTTGGGGCTACACCTTC.

In this sample, this clone turned up once. V usage is TRBV5-5 and J usage is TRBJ1-4; D unclear. The V gene lost 4 bases and the J gene lost 3 bases, with 19 bases spanning the gap. Per the germline V gene, CDR1 is SGHKS and CDR2 is YYEKEE (reference sequence). The CDR3 totals 17 residues. This CDR3 is CASSPATPGVSNEKLFF. In nucleotides, the CDR3 is TGTGCCAGCAGCCCCGCCACGCCCGGGGTGTCTAATGAAAAACTGTTTTTT.

CDR3 sequence: CASSLGSTGGRAYEQYF. CDR3 nucleotide sequence: TGTGCCAGCAGCTTAGGGTCTACAGGGGGAAGAGCCTACGAGCAGTACTTC. This sequence joins TRBV13 and TRBJ2-7, with TRBD1 identical over 8 bases. V was clipped by 0 bases and J by 2 bases; unmatched bases: 9. CDR3 length: 17 amino acids. The germline V gene encodes CDR1 PRHDT and CDR2 FYEKMQ (reference sequence).

The chain employs TRBV30 and TRBJ1-5; D is ambiguous. This CDR3 comprises 16 residues. V was pared by 0 bases and J by 3 bases, with 15 bases between. Germline-derived CDR1 and CDR2 are GTSNPN and SVGIG (reference sequence). The CDR3 reads CAWSVRQPHYNQPQHF. CDR3 bases: TGTGCCTGGAGTGTACGGCAGCCCCACTACAATCAGCCCCAGCATTTT.

The J gene is TRBJ2-7, the V gene TRBV5-5; the match to TRBD1 covers 9 bases. V shed 0 bases, J shed 4 bases, and the junction held 11 bases outside the gene matches. The CDR3 loop spans 17 amino acids. Germline assignment: CDR1 SGHKS and CDR2 YYEKEE (reference sequence). The CDR3 region is CASSLGVGTGYAYEQYF. For the CDR3, the DNA is TGTGCCAGCAGCTTGGGGGTCGGGACAGGGTATGCTTACGAGCAGTACTTC.